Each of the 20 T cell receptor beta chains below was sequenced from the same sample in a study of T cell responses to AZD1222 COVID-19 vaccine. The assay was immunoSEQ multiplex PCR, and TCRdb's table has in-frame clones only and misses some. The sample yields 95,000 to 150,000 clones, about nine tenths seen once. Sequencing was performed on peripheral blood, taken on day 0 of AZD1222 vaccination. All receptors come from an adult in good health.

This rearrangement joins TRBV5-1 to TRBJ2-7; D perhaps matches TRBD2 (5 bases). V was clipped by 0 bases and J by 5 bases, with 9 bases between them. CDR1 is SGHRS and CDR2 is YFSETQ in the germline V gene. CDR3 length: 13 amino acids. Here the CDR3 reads CASSLVGINEQYF. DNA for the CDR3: TGCGCCAGCAGCTTGGTCGGGATCAACGAGCAGTACTTC.

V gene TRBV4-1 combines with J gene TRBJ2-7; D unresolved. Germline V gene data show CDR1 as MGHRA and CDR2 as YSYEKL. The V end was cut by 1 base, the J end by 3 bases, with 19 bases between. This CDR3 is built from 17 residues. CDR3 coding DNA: TGCGCCAGCAGCCAAGTGCTTGCAGGACGGTCGTTCTACGAGCAGTACTTC. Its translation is CASSQVLAGRSFYEQYF.

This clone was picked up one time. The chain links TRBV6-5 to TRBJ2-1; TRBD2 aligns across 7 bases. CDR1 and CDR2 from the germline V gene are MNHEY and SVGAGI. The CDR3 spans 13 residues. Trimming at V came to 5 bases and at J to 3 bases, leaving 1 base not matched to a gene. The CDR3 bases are TGTGCCAGCAGTAGGGACTACTACAATGAGCAGTTCTTC. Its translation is CASSRDYYNEQFF.

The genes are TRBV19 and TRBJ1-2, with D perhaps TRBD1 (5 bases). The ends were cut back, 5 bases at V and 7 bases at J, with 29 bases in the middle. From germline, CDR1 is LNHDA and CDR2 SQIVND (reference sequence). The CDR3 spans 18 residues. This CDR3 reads CASSLRSRQTTETGGYTF. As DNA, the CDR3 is TGTGCCAGTAGTCTCCGCAGCAGACAGACGACAGAAACGGGTGGCTACACCTTC.

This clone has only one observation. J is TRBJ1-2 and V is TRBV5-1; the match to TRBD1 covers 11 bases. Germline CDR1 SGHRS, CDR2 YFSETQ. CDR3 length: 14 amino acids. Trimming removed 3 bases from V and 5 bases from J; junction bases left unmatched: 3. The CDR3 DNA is TGCGCCAGCAGCTCAGGGACAGGGGGTTATGGCTACACCTTC. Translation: CASSSGTGGYGYTF.

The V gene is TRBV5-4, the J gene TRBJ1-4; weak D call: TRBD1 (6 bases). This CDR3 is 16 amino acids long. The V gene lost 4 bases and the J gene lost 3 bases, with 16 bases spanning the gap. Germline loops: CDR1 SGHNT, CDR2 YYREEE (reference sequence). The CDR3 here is CASSVASGVANEKLFF. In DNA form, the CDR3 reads TGTGCCAGCAGCGTAGCCTCAGGGGTGGCTAATGAAAAACTGTTTTTT.

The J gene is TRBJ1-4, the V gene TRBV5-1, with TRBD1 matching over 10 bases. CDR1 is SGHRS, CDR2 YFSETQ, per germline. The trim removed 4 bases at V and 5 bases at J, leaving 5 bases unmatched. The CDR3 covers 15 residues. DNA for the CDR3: TGCGCCAGCAGCAGACCGGGACAGGGGAATGAAAAACTGTTTTTT. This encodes CASSRPGQGNEKLFF.

The CDR3 nucleotides read TGTGCCAGCAGAGAAGGGACAGACGAAAAACTGTTTTTT. Residues: CASREGTDEKLFF. The chain uses TRBV28 and TRBJ1-4, with 7 positions matching TRBD1. Germline V gives CDR1 MDHEN, CDR2 SYDVKM. The CDR3 runs to 13 residues. Unmatched junction bases numbered 6, after V lost 6 bases and J lost 8 bases.

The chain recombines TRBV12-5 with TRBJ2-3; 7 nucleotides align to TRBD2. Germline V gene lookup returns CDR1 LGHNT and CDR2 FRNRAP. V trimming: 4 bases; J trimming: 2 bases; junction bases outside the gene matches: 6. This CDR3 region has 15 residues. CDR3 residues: CASGSGTTLTDTQYF. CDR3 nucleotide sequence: TGTGCTAGTGGTTCCGGGACTACCCTCACAGATACGCAGTATTTT. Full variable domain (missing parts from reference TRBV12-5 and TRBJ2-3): DARVTQTPRHKVTEMGQEVTMRCQPILGHNTVFWYRQTMMQGLELLAYFRNRAPLDDSGMPKDRFSAEMPDATLATLKIQPSEPRDSAVYFCASGSGTTLTDTQYFGPGTRLTVL.

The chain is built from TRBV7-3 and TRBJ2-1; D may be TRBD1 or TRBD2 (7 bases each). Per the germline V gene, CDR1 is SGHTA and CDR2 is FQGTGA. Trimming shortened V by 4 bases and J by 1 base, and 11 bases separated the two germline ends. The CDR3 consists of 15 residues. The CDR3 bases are TGTGCCAGCAGCTCCCAGGGGGGGTCCTACAATGAGCAGTTCTTC. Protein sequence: CASSSQGGSYNEQFF.

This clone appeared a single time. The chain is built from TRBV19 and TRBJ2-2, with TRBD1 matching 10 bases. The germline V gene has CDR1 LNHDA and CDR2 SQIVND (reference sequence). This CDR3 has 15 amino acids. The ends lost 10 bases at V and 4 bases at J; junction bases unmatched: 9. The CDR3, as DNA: TGTGCCACGAAAAGACAGGGGGCGGGCACCGGGGAGCTGTTTTTT. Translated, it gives CATKRQGAGTGELFF.

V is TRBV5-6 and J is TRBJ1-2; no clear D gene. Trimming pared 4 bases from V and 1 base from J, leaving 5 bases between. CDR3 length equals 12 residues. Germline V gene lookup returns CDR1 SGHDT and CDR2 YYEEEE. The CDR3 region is CASSTSNYGYTF. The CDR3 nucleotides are TGTGCCAGCAGCACCAGTAACTATGGCTACACCTTC.

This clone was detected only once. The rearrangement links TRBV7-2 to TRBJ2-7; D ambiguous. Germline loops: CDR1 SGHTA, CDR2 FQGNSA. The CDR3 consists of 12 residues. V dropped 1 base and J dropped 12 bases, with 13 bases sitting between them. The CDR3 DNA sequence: TGTGCCAGCAGCTTAGATTCGGCTAGGGTGTACTTC. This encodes CASSLDSARVYF.

The CDR3 loop reads CASSPGSLRTDTQYF. The CDR3 nucleotides read TGTGCCAGCAGCCCCGGGTCCCTTCGCACAGATACGCAGTATTTT. The V call is TRBV9, the J call TRBJ2-3; D is ambiguous. The V end was cut by 4 bases, the J end by 1 base, with 13 bases between. CDR1 and CDR2 from the germline V gene are SGDLS and YYNGEE. This CDR3 region has 15 residues.

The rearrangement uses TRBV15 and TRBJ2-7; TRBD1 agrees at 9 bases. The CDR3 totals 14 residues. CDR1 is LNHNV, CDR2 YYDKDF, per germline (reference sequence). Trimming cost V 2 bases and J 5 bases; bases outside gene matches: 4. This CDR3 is CATSRQQGADEQYF. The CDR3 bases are TGTGCCACCAGCAGACAACAGGGGGCCGACGAGCAGTACTTC.

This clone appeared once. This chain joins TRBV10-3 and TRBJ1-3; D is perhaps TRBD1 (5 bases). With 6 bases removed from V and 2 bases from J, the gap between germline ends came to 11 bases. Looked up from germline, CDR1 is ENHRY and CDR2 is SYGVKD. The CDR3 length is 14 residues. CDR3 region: CAIRGDSAGNTIYF. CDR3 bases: TGTGCCATCAGGGGAGACAGCGCTGGAAACACCATATATTTT.

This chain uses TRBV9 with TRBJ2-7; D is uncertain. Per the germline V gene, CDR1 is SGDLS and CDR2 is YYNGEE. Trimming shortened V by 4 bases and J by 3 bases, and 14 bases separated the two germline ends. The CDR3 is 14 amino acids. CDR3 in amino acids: CASSPFGVGYEQYF. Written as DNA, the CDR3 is TGTGCCAGCAGCCCCTTTGGGGTCGGCTACGAGCAGTACTTC.

The CDR3 is CASISGGASNEKLFF. In nucleotides, the CDR3 is TGTGCCAGCATCTCCGGGGGAGCATCTAATGAAAAACTGTTTTTT. The chain joins TRBV28 to TRBJ1-4; TRBD1 is a possible D gene (5 bases). The CDR3 runs 15 residues. V gave up 7 bases and J gave up 3 bases, with 15 bases separating them. The germline V gene encodes CDR1 MDHEN and CDR2 SYDVKM.

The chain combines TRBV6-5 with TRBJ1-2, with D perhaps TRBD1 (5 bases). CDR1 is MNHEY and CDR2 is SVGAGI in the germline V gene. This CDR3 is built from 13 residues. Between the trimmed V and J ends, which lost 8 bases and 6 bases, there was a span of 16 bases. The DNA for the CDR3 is TGTGCCAGCGGCGCGACAGTTTCCCATGGCTACACCTTC. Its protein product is CASGATVSHGYTF.

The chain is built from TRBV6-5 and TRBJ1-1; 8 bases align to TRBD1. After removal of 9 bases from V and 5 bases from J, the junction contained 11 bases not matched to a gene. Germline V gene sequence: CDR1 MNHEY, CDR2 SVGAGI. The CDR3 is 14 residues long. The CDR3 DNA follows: TGTGCCAGTCTCGGACAGGGCCGGAGGACTGAAGCTTTCTTT. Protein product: CASLGQGRRTEAFF.